This T cell receptor (beta chain) was captured by sequencing in a study of identical twins. Notes on the study in general: Invariant MAIT and iNKT cells could partly confound zero-insertion analyses. Memory repertoires showed no such pattern, whereas abundant cord blood beta clonotypes carried fewer insertions.

The table lists this clonotype with many counts. Its antigen is unidentified. Via MiXCR, TCRdb re-called the 5' RACE reads, giving one row per CDR3 protein. This sample yields some 690,000 distinct CDR3 sequences, of which 21% are seen a single time; 4% to 5.5% belongs to the top ten. This CDR3 contains 12 residues. V shed 2 bases and J shed 6 bases, with 8 bases lying between them. The germline gives CDR1 SGHDT, CDR2 YYEEEE. Another study also made use of these data, one on T cells expressing NK-cell markers.

The chain recombines TRBV5-6 with TRBJ1-2; D is undetermined. The specimen was PBMCs. This clonotype was obtained from a young woman in good health. CDR3 DNA: TGTGCCAGCAGCTTTCGGCTCGATGGCTACACCTTC. Its translation is CASSFRLDGYTF.